The entry below describes one TCR beta chain. Its target is unknown. This entry belongs to a study of beta chain features in type 1 diabetes. Study-level findings and limits: All four CD4+ subsets of Type 1 diabetes patients contained TCRB CDR3s that were moderately but significantly shorter.

Blood was drawn once from each donor into heparinised tubes. The draws averaged approximately 110 mL. As every portion of the isolated RNA was reverse transcribed, the sequencing read expressed TCRB transcripts. The table came from immunoSEQ multiplex PCR; TCRdb's copy has only in-frame clones and leaves some out. This sample has 500,000 to 650,000 clones; around 12% occur once, and the top ten carry roughly 0.12%. Sequences were obtained from naive CD4+ T cells from blood. The receptor was isolated from a young man with type 1 diabetes.

Written as DNA, the CDR3 is TGTGCCAGCAGTTACGGCGGCTCTAACTATGGCTACACCTTC. It specifies CASSYGGSNYGYTF. The chain couples TRBV6-6 to TRBJ1-2; D ambiguous. The CDR3 covers 14 residues. Germline V gene data show CDR1 as MNHNY and CDR2 as SVGAGI (reference sequence). V shed 2 bases and J shed 0 bases, with 7 bases lying between them.